This paragraph reports one T cell receptor beta chain. Its antigen has not been determined. Base qualities were left out, and no much larger clone turns up one base away. From a lookup of the germline V gene, CDR1 and CDR2 are KGHSH and LQKENI. Germline trimming amounts to 5 bases on V and 1 base on J, with 4 as the count of junction bases outside the gene matches. From the cysteine up to the phenylalanine, the CDR3 has a length of 15 residues. The sequence is cut down to CDR3 DNA, 45 bases in frame from base 1. The immunoSEQ Assay, a bias-controlled multiplex PCR, was used to amplify TCRbeta CDR3 regions from genomic DNA. Under the source paper's analysis protocol: Nucleated cell counts per sample were estimated from amplification of reference gene primers within the assay. To quantify the absolute abundance of each unique TCRbeta CDR3 rearrangement, sequence reads were collapsed and filtered. For each sample, productive Simpson clonality was calculated as the square root of Simpson's diversity index across productive rearrangements. The clones in this table, taken by TCRdb from immuneACCESS, are in-frame only. Not every clone is retained; where verified, under half of the shortfall comes from an unresolved V gene, and the cause of the rest is unknown. For V, J and clone size, that table is used; D and trimming come from the DNA. The sample data list under 200,000 clones, and around four fifths of these were observed just once. The ten largest account for roughly 2.8% of the sample.

The sample originates from a study of blood T cell repertoires in COVID-19 (dated by TCRdb to 2018 to 2021). Turning to the overall study: The collaborator samples originated in the United States, Italy and Spain and spanned the acute and convalescent phases of COVID-19. The repertoires were made available in a free public database intended to serve as a resource for research on the immune response to SARS-CoV-2. The material from the prospective study consisted of cDNA or gDNA derived from T cells, B-cell-depleted T cells, or PBMCs. Where available, HLA class I and class II types were taken from metadata supplied by the sample provider and were not determined by assay-based typing. A de-identified subject ID, COVID-19 status, age in years and sex were almost always included in the sample metadata. Deeply sampled blood TCRbeta repertoires from subjects exposed to, actively infected with, or recovered from COVID-19 were included in the dataset. The samples were drawn from two sources: the first 160 participants of the ongoing ImmuneRACE study, and over 1,000 subjects contributed by 6 global collaborators. Broader findings and caveats from the paper: The amount of clinical and demographic metadata varied by source and participant and was provided uncurated.

Whole blood was collected in K2EDTA tubes by collaborating institutions according to the institutions' own protocols. For TCRbeta analysis, collaborators shipped samples in one of three forms: frozen whole blood, isolated PBMCs, or DNA extracted from either of those sample types. Sequenced input: peripheral blood. The sequence links TRBV18 to TRBJ2-7; TRBD1 matches 11 bases in the middle. This TCR was sampled from a man aged 65 to 79 with acute or convalescent COVID-19. The CDR3 in this case is CASSGTGGASYEQYF. The DNA reads as follows: TGTGCCAGCTCAGGGACAGGGGGTGCATCCTACGAGCAGTACTTC.